This TCR beta chain was documented in a study of response to subunit inactivated influenza vaccine. Study-level results: It was the authors' suggestion that each seasonal influenza vaccination recruits few new T cells.

TCRdb called the RT-PCR reads again in MiXCR, with one record for every CDR3 protein. This table has 500,000 to 750,000 distinct CDR3 sequences, approximately 15% appearing once. As for this clonotype: Its antigen is not known.

The specimen comprised PBMCs from blood, sampled 11 to 12 days after vaccination. The clonotype originates from a man aged 45 to 65 who received an inactivated influenza vaccine.

CDR3 sequence: CASSYGRSGYYNSPLHF. The DNA of the CDR3 is TGTGCCAGCAGTTACGGTCGGTCGGGATACTATAATTCACCCCTCCACTTT. The chain couples TRBV6-2 or TRBV6-3 to TRBJ1-6; D ambiguous. V lost 2 bases and J lost 3, with 14 bases in between. This CDR3 has 17 residues. Germline assignment: CDR1 MNHEY and CDR2 SVGEGT.